This T cell receptor (beta chain) stems from a study of T cell changes during pregnancy in multiple sclerosis. Clones were sequenced by immunoSEQ multiplex PCR, and TCRdb holds only the in-frame ones, with some missing. The repertoire holds about 60,000 clones, with 96% as singletons. Germline CDR1 reads SEHNR; CDR2 reads FQNEAQ (reference sequence). V shed 5 bases, J shed 1 base, and the junction held 12 bases outside the gene matches. The CDR3 has 17 amino acids. The chain carries TRBV7-9 and TRBJ2-7; 9 bases map to TRBD1. This TCR derives from a female donor with multiple sclerosis, enrolled in a pregnancy study. The sample in question was CD8+ T cells from peripheral blood mononuclear cells, obtained after pregnancy. CDR3 residues: CASSVTPGQGRSYEQYF. The DNA for the CDR3 is TGTGCCAGCAGCGTTACCCCGGGACAGGGAAGATCCTACGAGCAGTACTTC.